Listed here are 32 T cell receptor beta chains from one sample, sequenced in a study of regulatory T cells in long-lasting Graves disease. Time point in this sample: newly diagnosed GD, antithyroid drugs for less than 3 months. The TCR library was prepared using RNA isolated from PBMCs. Researchers made TCR beta libraries by using iRepertoire HTBI primers and running Arm-PCR on CDR3 regions. Each CDR3 protein gets one entry after TCRdb re-called the multiplex PCR reads with MiXCR. This repertoire shows about 420,000 distinct CDR3 sequences, about a sixth found once; its top ten account for around a quarter. These sequences were also reported in another study, on T cells in Graves' hyperthyroidism and ophthalmopathy.

The starting material was peripheral blood mononuclear cells (PBMCs), obtained at new diagnosis, from a patient treated with antithyroid drugs. These receptor sequences come from a woman in her late teens or twenties with Graves disease.

This chain links TRBV6-4 with TRBJ2-7; D call uncertain. CDR3 size: 14 residues. V was cut by 2 bases and J by 2 bases, with 10 bases left in between. Germline CDR1 and CDR2: MRHNA and SNTAGT. In nucleotides, the CDR3 is TGTGCCAGCAGTGACAACCGTCCTGCCTACGAGCAGTACTTC. The encoded protein is CASSDNRPAYEQYF.

This clonotype was detected many times. This chain connects TRBV18 to TRBJ2-1, with 7 bases that match TRBD1. Germline CDR1 is KGHSH and CDR2 is LQKENI. The CDR3 has 13 residues. V lost 1 base to trimming and J lost 9 bases; unmatched junction nucleotides: 3. The DNA of the CDR3 is TGTGCCAGCTCACCACGGGACAGCGTTGAGCAGTTCTTC. Translated: CASSPRDSVEQFF.

This clonotype was observed at least ten times. The chain couples TRBV12-3 or TRBV12-4 to TRBJ2-1; 10 nucleotides match TRBD2. After removal of 3 bases from V and 9 bases from J, the junction contained 8 bases not matched to a gene. CDR3 length: 15 amino acids. The CDR3, as DNA: TGTGCCAGCAGTTTTTTGACTAGCGGGCAAGGTGAGCAGTTCTTC. It codes for CASSFLTSGQGEQFF.

This clonotype was found many times. V and J are TRBV7-2 and TRBJ2-5, with TRBD1 matching over 7 bases. The CDR3 extends over 15 amino acids. Unmatched junction bases numbered 11, after V lost 5 bases and J lost 5 bases. Germline V gene data show CDR1 as SGHTA and CDR2 as FQGNSA. The DNA of the CDR3 is TGTGCCAGCAGCCCCAGCGACAGGGTCCGGGAGACCCAGTACTTC. It specifies CASSPSDRVRETQYF.

The CDR3 reads CASSETGFNEKLFF. The CDR3 DNA reads TGTGCCAGCAGTGAGACAGGGTTTAATGAAAAACTGTTTTTT. The rearrangement links TRBV27 to TRBJ1-4, with 7 bases identical to TRBD1. The CDR3 is 14 residues long. The ends lost 5 bases at V and 4 bases at J; junction bases unmatched: 4. From germline, CDR1 is MNHEY and CDR2 SMNVEV (reference sequence).

This clonotype was recorded many times. CDR3 residues: CASSLNRNTEAFF. The CDR3 DNA follows: TGCGCCAGCAGCTTGAACAGGAACACTGAAGCTTTCTTT. The genes are TRBV5-1 and TRBJ1-1; D is unclear. V was shortened by 1 base and J by 1 base, with 5 bases between the two germline ends. CDR1 is SGHRS, CDR2 YFSETQ, per germline. CDR3 length: 13 residues.

Ten or more counts support this clonotype. This chain links TRBV11-3 with TRBJ2-7, with 9 bases that match TRBD2. The CDR3 is 14 residues long. Germline V gene sequence: CDR1 SGHNT, CDR2 YENEEA. V shed 6 bases and J 0 bases; nucleotides not matched to a gene: 3. Written as DNA, the CDR3 is TGTGCCAGCAGTAGCGGGGGAAGCTCCTACGAGCAGTACTTC. Translation gives CASSSGGSSYEQYF.

This clonotype was seen many times. The V gene is TRBV6-2 or TRBV6-3, the J gene TRBJ2-3; D is unclear. Germline values: CDR1 MNHEY, CDR2 SVGEGT. The CDR3 runs to 15 residues. The V end lost 3 bases, the J end lost 0 bases, and 10 bases lay between the germline ends. In DNA form, the CDR3 reads TGTGCCAGCAGTTATTCCGCCGCTAGCACAGATACGCAGTATTTT. The encoded protein is CASSYSAASTDTQYF.

This clonotype was counted a few times. The genes are TRBV2 and TRBJ1-6; 11 nucleotides align to TRBD1. The V gene's germline CDR1 is SNHLY and CDR2 FYNNEI. The CDR3 runs 17 residues. V was pared by 5 bases and J by 7 bases, with 10 bases of the junction left unmatched. CDR3 region: CASSFLGTGGRNSPLHF. As DNA, the CDR3 is TGTGCCAGCAGTTTCCTGGGGACAGGGGGACGAAATTCACCCCTCCACTTT.

Written as DNA, the CDR3 is TGTGCCAGCAGAACTAGCGGGAGGCATAACACCGGGGAGCTGTTTTTT. Protein sequence: CASRTSGRHNTGELFF. This chain connects TRBV5-8 to TRBJ2-2, with 12 positions matching TRBD2. The CDR3 is 16 amino acids. V was clipped by 5 bases and J by 2 bases; unmatched bases: 4. The V gene's germline CDR1 is SGHTS and CDR2 YDEGEE.

The sample holds a few counts of this clonotype. This rearrangement joins TRBV7-9 to TRBJ2-7; 7 bases are a match to TRBD1. V shed 4 bases and J 6 bases; nucleotides not matched to a gene: 9. The length of the CDR3 is 14 residues. Germline V gene data show CDR1 as SEHNR and CDR2 as FQNEAQ (reference sequence). The CDR3 reads CASSWTGESPEQYF. The DNA for the CDR3 is TGTGCCAGCAGCTGGACAGGTGAATCCCCCGAGCAGTACTTC. The variable domain in full, completed from reference TRBV7-9 and TRBJ2-7, reads DTGVSQNPRHKITKRGQNVTFRCDPISEHNRLYWYRQTLGQGPEFLTYFQNEAQLEKSRLLSDRFSAERPKGSFSTLEIQRTEQGDSAMYLCASSWTGESPEQYFGPGTRLTVT.

V is TRBV9 and J is TRBJ2-2, with 7 positions matching TRBD2. Germline CDR1 reads SGDLS; CDR2 reads YYNGEE. The CDR3 has 18 amino acids. V lost 0 bases, J lost 2 bases, and 10 bases stayed unmatched. CDR3 DNA sequence: TGTGCCAGCAGCGTAGATTTCCTACTAGCGATCAACACCGGGGAGCTGTTTTTT. It codes for CASSVDFLLAINTGELFF.

This clonotype was seen a few times. The rearrangement joins TRBV28 to TRBJ1-5; D might be TRBD1 (6 bases). Per germline, CDR1 MDHEN and CDR2 SYDVKM. CDR3 length: 15 residues. Trimming took 1 base from V and 3 from J, leaving 10 bases between them. The DNA of the CDR3 is TGTGCCAGCAGTTTATTTCAGGGGCTCAATCAGCCCCAGCATTTT. Protein sequence: CASSLFQGLNQPQHF.

Concerning this clonotype: It differs at one base from a far larger clone, so likely a read error. The genes are TRBV6-5 and TRBJ2-5, with D perhaps matching TRBD1 (6 bases). The germline V gene encodes CDR1 MNHEY and CDR2 SVGAGI. This CDR3 contains 15 residues. Trimming removed 5 bases at V and 0 bases at J, with 13 bases between. CDR3 loop: CASSPGTKNQETQYF. As DNA, the CDR3 is TGTGCCAGCAGTCCCGGGACAAAGAACCAAGAGACCCAGTACTTC.

CDR3 nucleotide sequence: TGTGCCAGCAGCTATCCCCTCAACACTGAAGCTTTCTTT. It encodes CASSYPLNTEAFF. The chain employs TRBV7-9 and TRBJ1-1; D call uncertain. CDR3 length: 13 amino acids. Germline V gene data show CDR1 as SEHNR and CDR2 as FQNEAQ (reference sequence). V lost 4 bases to trimming and J lost 2 bases, with 8 bases between them.

This clonotype was detected only a few times. J is TRBJ1-4 and V is TRBV12-3 or TRBV12-4; tentatively, D is TRBD1 (5 bases). Trimming stripped 3 bases from V and 8 bases from J, with 16 bases between. The CDR3 consists of 15 residues. The CDR3 protein is CASSFIAGGWEKLFF. The CDR3 nucleotides read TGTGCCAGCAGTTTTATTGCGGGGGGGTGGGAAAAACTGTTTTTT.

There are a few counts of this clonotype. The chain joins TRBV5-4 to TRBJ2-1, with 8 bases identical to TRBD2. This CDR3 is built from 17 residues. The V gene's germline CDR1 is SGHNT and CDR2 YYREEE (reference sequence). V shed 1 base and J 8 bases; nucleotides not matched to a gene: 14. The chain's CDR3 is CASSLNPGRAASDEQFF. The CDR3 region has the DNA TGTGCCAGCAGCTTGAATCCCGGGAGGGCCGCTTCGGATGAGCAGTTCTTC.

This clonotype was detected many times. The chain joins TRBV20-1 to TRBJ2-3; D remains unclear. Germline CDR1 reads DFQATT; CDR2 reads SNEGSKA (reference sequence). The CDR3 is 14 residues long. V was trimmed by 6 bases and J by 3 bases, leaving 16 bases between them. The CDR3 reads CSAPRRITTDTQYF. DNA of the CDR3: TGCAGTGCCCCAAGGCGGATAACAACAGATACGCAGTATTTT.

In its sample, this clonotype was seen many times. The chain is built from TRBV7-2 and TRBJ2-7, with 8 bases fitting TRBD2. The J segment lost 6 bases and the V segment lost 3 bases, leaving 13 bases of the junction unmatched. This CDR3 is built from 16 residues. Looked up from germline, CDR1 is SGHTA and CDR2 is FQGNSA. The CDR3 loop is CASSFTQPGGRTEQYF. In nucleotides, the CDR3 is TGTGCCAGCAGCTTTACACAGCCGGGGGGGAGGACCGAGCAGTACTTC.

To note about this clonotype: A read error is possible here, since a much larger clone lies one base away. The V and J genes are TRBV5-1 and TRBJ2-7; 7 bases line up with TRBD2. Germline assignment: CDR1 SGHRS and CDR2 YFSETQ. V shed 3 bases, J shed 7 bases, and the junction held 16 bases outside the gene matches. The CDR3 loop spans 16 amino acids. CDR3 residues: CASSSEAGAAYNEQYF. The CDR3, as DNA: TGCGCCAGCAGCTCGGAGGCGGGAGCAGCCTACAATGAGCAGTACTTC.

This chain links TRBV30 with TRBJ1-1; D is undetermined. The CDR3 has 14 amino acids. The V gene's germline CDR1 is GTSNPN and CDR2 SVGIG (reference sequence). V was shortened by 4 bases and J by 5 bases, with 17 bases between the two germline ends. CDR3 loop: CAWNHFGPGTEAFF. CDR3 in DNA: TGTGCCTGGAATCATTTTGGCCCTGGGACTGAAGCTTTCTTT.

The sample holds many counts of this clonotype. The chain couples TRBV28 to TRBJ2-3; D unclear. The length of the CDR3 is 16 residues. Germline CDR1 MDHEN, CDR2 SYDVKM. V lost 6 bases and J lost 0, with 16 bases in between. The CDR3 sequence: CASRRQSDSSTDTQYF. The CDR3 nucleotides read TGTGCCAGCAGGCGCCAATCGGATTCTAGCACAGATACGCAGTATTTT.

This chain links TRBV19 with TRBJ2-7; 9 bases align to TRBD2. The CDR3 consists of 14 residues. With V trimmed by 4 bases and J by 3 bases, 4 bases remained unmatched. CDR1 and CDR2 (germline): LNHDA, SQIVND (reference sequence). CDR3 DNA sequence: TGTGCCAGTAGTAGGTTTAGCGGGAGCTACGAGCAGTACTTC. Encoded protein: CASSRFSGSYEQYF.

Only a few counts were recorded for this clonotype. V and J are TRBV6-5 and TRBJ2-3; 8 positions match TRBD2. The germline V gene has CDR1 MNHEY and CDR2 SVGAGI. The ends lost 4 bases at V and 6 bases at J; junction bases unmatched: 9. The CDR3 spans 15 residues. The DNA for the CDR3 is TGTGCCAGCAGTTTTAGCGGGACCGGCTGGGATACGCAGTATTTT. It is translated as CASSFSGTGWDTQYF.

The table lists this clonotype with many counts. The rearrangement uses TRBV6-9 and TRBJ2-1, with D perhaps TRBD2 (5 bases). CDR1 and CDR2 from the germline V gene are MNHGY and SVAAGI. Trimming stripped 3 bases from V and 3 bases from J, with 6 bases between. The CDR3 contains 13 residues. DNA for the CDR3: TGTGCCAGCAGTTACGGGGTCTACAATGAGCAGTTCTTC. This sequence encodes CASSYGVYNEQFF.

There are a few counts of this clonotype. Here the CDR3 DNA reads TGTGCCAGCAGTTTAGCACCCACCTACGAGCAGTACTTC. Protein: CASSLAPTYEQYF. V is TRBV12-3 or TRBV12-4 and J is TRBJ2-7, with D unresolved. This CDR3 contains 13 residues. Trimming took 0 bases from V and 2 from J, leaving 5 bases between them.

In its sample, this clonotype was seen a few times. V is TRBV9 and J is TRBJ1-1; no definite D call. V gave up 3 bases and J gave up 6 bases, with 18 bases separating them. The CDR3 contains 15 residues. Germline CDR1 is SGDLS and CDR2 is YYNGEE. The CDR3 loop reads CASSAPPLQRAEAFF. CDR3 nucleotide sequence: TGTGCCAGCAGCGCCCCGCCGCTCCAGAGAGCTGAAGCTTTCTTT.

This clonotype was detected ten times or more. The rearrangement uses TRBV11-1 and TRBJ2-1; 11 bases match TRBD1. Germline loops: CDR1 SGHAT, CDR2 FQDESV (reference sequence). The J segment lost 3 bases and the V segment lost 6 bases, leaving 4 bases of the junction unmatched. This CDR3 is built from 15 residues. CDR3 sequence (DNA): TGTGCCAGCAGTTGGGGACAGGGGGTCTACAATGAGCAGTTCTTC. This translates into CASSWGQGVYNEQFF.

This clonotype came up many times. The chain couples TRBV5-1 to TRBJ2-3, with 7 bases matching TRBD2. CDR3 length equals 14 residues. V lost 6 bases to trimming and J lost 1 base; unmatched junction nucleotides: 5. The germline CDR1 and CDR2 sequences are SGHRS and YFSETQ. The CDR3: CASTVAGGTDTQYF. CDR3 nucleotides: TGCGCCAGCACAGTAGCGGGTGGCACAGATACGCAGTATTTT.

Comment on this clonotype: A junction end diverges from the germline sequence, so it may reflect a read error. The chain combines TRBV9 with TRBJ2-2, with TRBD1 matching over 12 bases. Germline V gene sequence: CDR1 SGDLS, CDR2 YYNGEE. This CDR3 region has 15 residues. CDR3 protein: CASSLGQGASAELFF. CDR3 DNA sequence: TGCGCCAGCAGCTTGGGACAGGGGGCCTCCGCGGAGCTGTTTTTT.

This clonotype showed up many times. The rearrangement links TRBV5-6 to TRBJ2-3; perhaps TRBD2 as D (6 bases). The CDR3 is 15 amino acids. The V gene lost 4 bases and the J gene lost 4 bases, with 16 bases spanning the gap. CDR1 and CDR2 (germline): SGHDT, YYEEEE. CDR3 amino acids: CASSPGDPLADTQYF. The CDR3 DNA follows: TGTGCCAGCAGCCCGGGGGACCCGCTGGCAGATACGCAGTATTTT.

This clonotype was recorded many times. The rearrangement joins TRBV5-6 to TRBJ2-3; 14 nucleotides agree with TRBD2. V lost 0 bases, J lost 0 bases, and 3 bases stayed unmatched. Germline values: CDR1 SGHDT, CDR2 YYEEEE. The CDR3 covers 18 residues. The CDR3 nucleotides are TGTGCCAGCAGCTTGGGACTAGCGGGAGGGGCTAGCACAGATACGCAGTATTTT. It is translated as CASSLGLAGGASTDTQYF.